This TCR beta chain was sequenced during a study of cytotoxic CD8 clonotypes in ibrutinib-treated CLL. The repertoire was sequenced with immunoSEQ multiplex PCR; TCRdb's copy has only in-frame clones and lacks some. The repertoire holds 200,000 to 250,000 clones, with roughly three quarters as singletons. The germline V gene has CDR1 ENHRY and CDR2 SYGVKD. The CDR3 runs 15 residues. V was clipped by 7 bases and J by 3 bases, with 18 bases between them. This specimen was PBMCs, taken after 12 months of ibrutinib treatment. This chain links TRBV10-3 with TRBJ1-2; D is possibly TRBD1 (5 bases). The receptor's source is a human donor with chronic lymphocytic leukemia. CDR3 loop: CAITKDGTADYGYTF. DNA of the CDR3: TGTGCCATCACCAAAGATGGGACGGCGGACTATGGCTACACCTTC.